This T cell receptor (beta chain) stems from a study of T cells in Graves' hyperthyroidism and ophthalmopathy. Uncontrolled infection, other autoimmune disease, pregnancy and lactation each barred patients from inclusion. Germline-derived CDR1 and CDR2 are KGHDR and SFDVKD. The CDR3 is made up of 13 amino acids. Germline trimming cut 8 bases from V and 9 bases from J; bases unmatched to any gene: 8. Amplification of TCR beta CDR3 regions was performed using RNA transcripts as template. Primed by the HTBI set, a first-round RT-PCR was run on the TCR CDR3. TCRdb used MiXCR to reprocess the multiplex PCR reads, holding one entry per CDR3 protein. The table includes 400,000 to 550,000 distinct CDR3 sequences, approximately 14% detected once.

Sequenced: blood. The clonotype originates from a woman aged 18 to 35 with Graves' hyperthyroidism. The chain uses TRBV24-1 and TRBJ2-1; 8 bases line up with TRBD2. CDR3: CATTGAGVTEQFF. CDR3 coding DNA: TGTGCCACCACCGGAGCGGGAGTGACTGAGCAGTTCTTC.